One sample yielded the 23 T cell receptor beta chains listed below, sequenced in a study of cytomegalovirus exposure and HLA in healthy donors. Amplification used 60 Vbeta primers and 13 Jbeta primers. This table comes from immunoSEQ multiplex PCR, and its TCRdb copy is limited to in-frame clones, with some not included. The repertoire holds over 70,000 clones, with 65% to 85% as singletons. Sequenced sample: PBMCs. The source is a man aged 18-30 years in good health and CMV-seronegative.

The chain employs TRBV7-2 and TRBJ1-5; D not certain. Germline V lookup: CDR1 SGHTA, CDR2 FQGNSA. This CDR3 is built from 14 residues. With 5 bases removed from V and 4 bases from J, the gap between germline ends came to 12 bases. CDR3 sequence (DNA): TGTGCCAGCAGCCCCTACACGGGGAATCAGCCCCAGCATTTT. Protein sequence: CASSPYTGNQPQHF.

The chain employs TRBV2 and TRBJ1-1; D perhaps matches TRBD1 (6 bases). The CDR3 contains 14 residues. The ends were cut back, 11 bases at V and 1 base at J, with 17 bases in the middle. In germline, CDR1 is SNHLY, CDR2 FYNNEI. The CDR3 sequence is CAGTKGHQNTEAFF. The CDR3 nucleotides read TGTGCCGGCACCAAGGGACATCAGAACACTGAAGCTTTCTTT.

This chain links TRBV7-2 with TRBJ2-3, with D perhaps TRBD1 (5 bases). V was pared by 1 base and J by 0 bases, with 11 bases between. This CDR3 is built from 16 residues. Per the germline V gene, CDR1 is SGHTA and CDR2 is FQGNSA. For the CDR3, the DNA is TGTGCCAGCAGCTTAGGTAGTGGGGCTAGCACAGATACGCAGTATTTT. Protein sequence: CASSLGSGASTDTQYF.

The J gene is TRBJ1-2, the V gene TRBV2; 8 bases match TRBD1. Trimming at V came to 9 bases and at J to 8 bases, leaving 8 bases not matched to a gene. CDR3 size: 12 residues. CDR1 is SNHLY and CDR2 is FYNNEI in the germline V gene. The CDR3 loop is CASMTGAGGYTF. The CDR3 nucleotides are TGTGCCAGTATGACAGGGGCAGGAGGCTACACCTTC.

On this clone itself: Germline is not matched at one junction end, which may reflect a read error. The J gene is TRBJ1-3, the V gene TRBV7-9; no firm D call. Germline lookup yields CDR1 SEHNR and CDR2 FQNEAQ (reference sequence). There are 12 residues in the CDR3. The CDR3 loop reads CSSSLSVNTIYF. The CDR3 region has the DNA TGTTCCAGCAGCTTATCCGTAAACACCATATATTTT.

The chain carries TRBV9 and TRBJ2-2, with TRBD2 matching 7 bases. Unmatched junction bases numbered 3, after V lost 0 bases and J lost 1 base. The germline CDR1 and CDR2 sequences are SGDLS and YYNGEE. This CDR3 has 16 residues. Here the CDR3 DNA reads TGTGCCAGCAGCGTAGAAGGCGGGAGGAACACCGGGGAGCTGTTTTTT. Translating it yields CASSVEGGRNTGELFF.

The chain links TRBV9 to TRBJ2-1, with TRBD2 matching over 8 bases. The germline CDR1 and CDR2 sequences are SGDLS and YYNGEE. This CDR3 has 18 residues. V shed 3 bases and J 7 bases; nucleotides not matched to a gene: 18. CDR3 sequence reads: CASSAYWTSLPSGNEQFF. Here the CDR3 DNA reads TGTGCCAGCAGCGCTTACTGGACTAGCCTTCCCTCGGGGAATGAGCAGTTCTTC.

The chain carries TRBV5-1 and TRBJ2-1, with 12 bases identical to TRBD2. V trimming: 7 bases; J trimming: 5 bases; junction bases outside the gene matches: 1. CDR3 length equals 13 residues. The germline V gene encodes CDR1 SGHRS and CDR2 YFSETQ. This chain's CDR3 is CASSSGGDNEQFF. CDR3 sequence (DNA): TGCGCCAGCTCTAGCGGGGGGGACAATGAGCAGTTCTTC.

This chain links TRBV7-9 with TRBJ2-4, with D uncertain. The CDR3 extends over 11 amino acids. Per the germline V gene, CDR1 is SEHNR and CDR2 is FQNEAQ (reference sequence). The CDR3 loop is CAILSKNIQYF. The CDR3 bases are TGTGCAATCCTATCCAAAAACATTCAGTACTTC.

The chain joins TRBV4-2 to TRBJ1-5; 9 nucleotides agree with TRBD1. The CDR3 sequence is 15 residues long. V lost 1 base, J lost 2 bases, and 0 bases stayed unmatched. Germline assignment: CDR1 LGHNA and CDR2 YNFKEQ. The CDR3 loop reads CASSQGQGGNQPQHF. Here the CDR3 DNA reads TGTGCCAGCAGCCAAGGACAGGGGGGCAATCAGCCCCAGCATTTT.

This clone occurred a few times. CDR3 nucleotide sequence: TGTGCCAGCAGCAAGAGCGGGGGGGCCTCCTACAATGAGCAGTTCTTC. It translates to CASSKSGGASYNEQFF. V is TRBV7-3 and J is TRBJ2-1, with 10 bases aligning to TRBD2. J gave up 0 bases and V 5 bases, and 4 bases lay outside the gene matches. Per the germline V gene, CDR1 is SGHTA and CDR2 is FQGTGA. CDR3 length: 16 amino acids.

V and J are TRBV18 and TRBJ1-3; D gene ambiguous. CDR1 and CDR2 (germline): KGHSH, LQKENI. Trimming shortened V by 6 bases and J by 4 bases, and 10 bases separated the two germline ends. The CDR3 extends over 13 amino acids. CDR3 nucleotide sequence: TGTGCCAGCTCCCCTCCGTCCGGAAACACCATATATTTT. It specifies CASSPPSGNTIYF.

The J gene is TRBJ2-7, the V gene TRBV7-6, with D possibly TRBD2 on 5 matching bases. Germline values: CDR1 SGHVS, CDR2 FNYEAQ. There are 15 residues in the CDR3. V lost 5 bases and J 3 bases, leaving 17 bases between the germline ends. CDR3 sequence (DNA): TGTGCCAGCAGCCCCTGGTCGGGGAGCTACTACGAGCAGTACTTC. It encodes CASSPWSGSYYEQYF.

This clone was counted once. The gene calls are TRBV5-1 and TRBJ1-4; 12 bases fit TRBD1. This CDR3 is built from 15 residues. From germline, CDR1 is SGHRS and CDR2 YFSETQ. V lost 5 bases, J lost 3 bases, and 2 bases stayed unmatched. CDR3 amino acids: CASRGQGAANEKLFF. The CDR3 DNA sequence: TGCGCCAGCAGGGGACAGGGGGCGGCTAATGAAAAACTGTTTTTT.

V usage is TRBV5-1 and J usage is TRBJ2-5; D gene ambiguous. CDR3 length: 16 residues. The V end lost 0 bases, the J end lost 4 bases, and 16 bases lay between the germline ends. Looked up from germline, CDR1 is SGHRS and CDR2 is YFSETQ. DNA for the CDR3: TGCGCCAGCAGCTTGGCTGGGTTTCAGGTTGGAGAGACCCAGTACTTC. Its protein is CASSLAGFQVGETQYF.

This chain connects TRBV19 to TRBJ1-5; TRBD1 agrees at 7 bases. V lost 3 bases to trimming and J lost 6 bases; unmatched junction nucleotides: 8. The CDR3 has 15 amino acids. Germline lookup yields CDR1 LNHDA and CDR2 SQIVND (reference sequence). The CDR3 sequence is CASSISQGEGQPQHF. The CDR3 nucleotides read TGTGCCAGTAGTATCAGTCAGGGGGAAGGTCAGCCCCAGCATTTT.

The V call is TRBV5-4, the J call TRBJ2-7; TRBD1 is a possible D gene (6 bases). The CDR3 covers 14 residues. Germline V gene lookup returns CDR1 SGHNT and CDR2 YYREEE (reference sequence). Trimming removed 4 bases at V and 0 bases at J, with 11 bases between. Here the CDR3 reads CASSNQGSSYEQYF. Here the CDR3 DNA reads TGTGCCAGCAGCAACCAGGGGAGCTCCTACGAGCAGTACTTC.

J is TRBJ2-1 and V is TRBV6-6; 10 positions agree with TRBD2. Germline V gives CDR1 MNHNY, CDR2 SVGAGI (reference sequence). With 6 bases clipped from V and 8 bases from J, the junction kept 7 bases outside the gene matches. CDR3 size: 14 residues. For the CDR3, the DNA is TGTGCCAGCAGCACGGGACTAGCGAAAGATGAGCAGTTCTTC. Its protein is CASSTGLAKDEQFF.

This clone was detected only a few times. The CDR3 DNA reads as TGTGCCACCAGCAGAGGGCACGGGGGGAGGAGGAGCAATCAGCCCCAGCATTTT. Translated: CATSRGHGGRRSNQPQHF. The rearrangement joins TRBV15 to TRBJ1-5; perhaps TRBD1 as D (5 bases). V was pared by 1 base and J by 1 base, with 17 bases between. The CDR3 is made up of 18 amino acids. Germline loops: CDR1 LNHNV, CDR2 YYDKDF (reference sequence). The full variable domain, with the rest looked up from reference TRBV15 and TRBJ1-5, is DAMVIQNPRYQVTQFGKPVTLSCSQTLNHNVMYWYQQKSSQAPKLLFHYYDKDFNNEADTPDNFQSRRPNTSFCFLDIRSPGLGDTAMYLCATSRGHGGRRSNQPQHFGDGTRLSIL.

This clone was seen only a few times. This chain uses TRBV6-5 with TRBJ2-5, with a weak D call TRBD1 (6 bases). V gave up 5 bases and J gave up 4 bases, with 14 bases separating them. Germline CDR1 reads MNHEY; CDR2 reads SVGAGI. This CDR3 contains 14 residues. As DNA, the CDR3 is TGTGCCAGCAGTGGAACAGGGATTCGAGAGACCCAGTACTTC. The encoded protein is CASSGTGIRETQYF.

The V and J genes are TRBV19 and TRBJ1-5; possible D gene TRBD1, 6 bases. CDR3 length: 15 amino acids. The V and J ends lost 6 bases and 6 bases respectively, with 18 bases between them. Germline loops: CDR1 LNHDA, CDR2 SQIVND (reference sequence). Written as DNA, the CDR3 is TGTGCCAGTAGGACTCAGGGATGGGGGCCTCAGCCCCAGCATTTT. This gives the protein CASRTQGWGPQPQHF.

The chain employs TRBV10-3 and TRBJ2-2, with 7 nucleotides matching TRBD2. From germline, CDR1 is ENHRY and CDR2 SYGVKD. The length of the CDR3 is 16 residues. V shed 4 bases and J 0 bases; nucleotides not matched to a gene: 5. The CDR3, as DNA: TGTGCCATCAGTGTGGGGAGGGGAACGAACACCGGGGAGCTGTTTTTT. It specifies CAISVGRGTNTGELFF.

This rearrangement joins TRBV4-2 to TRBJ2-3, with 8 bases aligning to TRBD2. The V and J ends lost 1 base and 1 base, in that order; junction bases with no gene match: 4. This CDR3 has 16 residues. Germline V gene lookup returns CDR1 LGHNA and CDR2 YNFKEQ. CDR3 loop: CASSQGSGGGTDTQYF. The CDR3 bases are TGTGCCAGCAGCCAAGGGTCGGGGGGGGGCACAGATACGCAGTATTTT.